The 29 T cell receptor beta chains below were found in one sample sequenced in a study of Ad26.COV2.S vaccination and SARS-CoV-2 variants (dated by TCRdb to about 2021). The sample's treatment or condition, from its label and the paper: around 19 received Ad26.COV2.S at low or high dose, single or two shots; 5 received placebo; per-sample allocation not given. Repertoires of vaccine and placebo recipients were sequenced from samples collected on day 63 after the first injection. The method behind the library was the immunoSEQ multiplex PCR assay. Entries here come from immuneACCESS through TCRdb and include only in-frame sequences with V and J called. Some clones fail to appear in such tables; in the studies checked, an unresolved V gene covers under half of the shortfall, and the cause of the remainder is unknown. Within this sample are over 400,000 clones, with around 93% of them counted one time only. The top ten clonotypes cover more than 1.5% of the sample.

Sequences were derived from peripheral blood, sampled in a trial of Ad26.COV2.S vaccine versus placebo. The receptors shown here come from a person between 18 and 65 years old who received the Ad26.COV2.S COVID-19 vaccine or a placebo.

The genes are TRBV7-2 and TRBJ2-3; D might be TRBD2 (5 bases). The CDR3 is 13 amino acids. Germline V gives CDR1 SGHTA, CDR2 FQGNSA. Trimming shortened V by 2 bases and J by 6 bases, and 9 bases separated the two germline ends. The CDR3, as DNA: TGTGCCAGCAGCTTATCGCGGGCTGATACGCAGTATTTT. It is translated as CASSLSRADTQYF.

In regard to this clone: Other nucleotide sequences from this sample produce the same CDR3. V and J are TRBV20-1 and TRBJ2-3; no definite D call. In germline, CDR1 is DFQATT, CDR2 SNEGSKA (reference sequence). V gave up 3 bases and J gave up 1 base, with 5 bases separating them. This CDR3 is built from 12 residues. The CDR3 coding sequence is TGCAGTGCTAGTCCGGGCACAGATACGCAGTATTTT. This gives the protein CSASPGTDTQYF.

The V gene is TRBV19, the J gene TRBJ2-5; D assignment may be TRBD1 or TRBD2 (5 bases each). Germline V gene lookup returns CDR1 LNHDA and CDR2 SQIVND (reference sequence). The CDR3 has 13 amino acids. The ends were cut back, 5 bases at V and 5 bases at J, with 12 bases in the middle. The DNA for the CDR3 is TGTGCCAGTAGTCTGAGGGGATGGGAGACCCAGTACTTC. Protein: CASSLRGWETQYF.

This chain uses TRBV24-1 with TRBJ2-5; 10 nucleotides align to TRBD1. Trimming removed 4 bases from V and 4 bases from J; junction bases left unmatched: 8. The CDR3 spans 16 residues. Per germline, CDR1 KGHDR and CDR2 SFDVKD. The CDR3 bases are TGTGCCACCAGTGACCCGACAGGGGGCGCGGGAGAGACCCAGTACTTC. This translates into CATSDPTGGAGETQYF.

In DNA, the CDR3 is TGTGCCAGCAGTTTTACAGCAACTAATGAAAAACTGTTTTTT. This codes for CASSFTATNEKLFF. The rearrangement links TRBV2 to TRBJ1-4; no clear D gene. The CDR3 has 14 residues. V shed 5 bases and J shed 0 bases, with 7 bases lying between them. In germline, CDR1 is SNHLY, CDR2 FYNNEI.

The chain combines TRBV7-2 with TRBJ2-3; D unresolved. Germline V CDR1 and CDR2: SGHTA, FQGNSA. The V gene lost 0 bases and the J gene lost 0 bases, with 7 bases spanning the gap. This CDR3 spans 15 amino acids. The CDR3 sequence: CASSLALGSTDTQYF. In nucleotides, the CDR3 is TGTGCCAGCAGCTTAGCTTTGGGGAGCACAGATACGCAGTATTTT.

V is TRBV2 and J is TRBJ2-2, with 10 bases fitting TRBD2. The V gene's germline CDR1 is SNHLY and CDR2 FYNNEI. J was trimmed by 1 base and V by 6 bases; bases with no gene match: 8. The CDR3 consists of 17 residues. CDR3 in DNA: TGTGCCAGCAGACCACCAGCTAGCGGGGGGAACACCGGGGAGCTGTTTTTT. Its translation: CASRPPASGGNTGELFF.

The CDR3 spells CSVAGGTNQPQHF. The CDR3 coding sequence is TGCAGCGTCGCCGGGGGGACTAATCAGCCCCAGCATTTT. This chain joins TRBV29-1 and TRBJ1-5, with D perhaps matching TRBD1 (5 bases). The CDR3 contains 13 residues. CDR1 and CDR2 (germline): SQVTM, ANQGSEA. The V and J ends lost 6 bases and 4 bases respectively, with 13 bases between them.

The gene calls are TRBV7-8 and TRBJ1-4; 7 bases match TRBD1. Germline V lookup: CDR1 SGHVS, CDR2 FQNEAQ. The CDR3 contains 15 residues. The V segment lost 3 bases and the J segment 5 bases; nucleotides outside the gene matches: 6. The CDR3 region has the DNA TGTGCCAGCAGCTTGAACAGGGGTTCGAATGAAAAACTGTTTTTT. It specifies CASSLNRGSNEKLFF.

The rearrangement links TRBV19 to TRBJ2-7, with 8 bases that match TRBD1. The CDR3 runs to 13 residues. V shed 8 bases and J 3 bases; nucleotides not matched to a gene: 6. CDR1 LNHDA and CDR2 SQIVND come from the germline V gene (reference sequence). This CDR3 reads CASDHGTGYEQYF. CDR3 nucleotide sequence: TGTGCCAGTGACCACGGGACAGGCTACGAGCAGTACTTC.

There are a few counts of this clone. The chain joins TRBV6-6 to TRBJ1-6; no clear D gene. The CDR3 has 15 residues. CDR1 is MNHNY, CDR2 SVGAGI, per germline (reference sequence). The V and J ends lost 6 bases and 9 bases respectively, with 18 bases between them. CDR3 bases: TGTGCCAGCAGCCCCAGCCTTGGGAACGCTTCACCCCTCCACTTT. It yields the protein CASSPSLGNASPLHF.

J is TRBJ2-2 and V is TRBV5-8, with D possibly being TRBD2 (6 bases). Looked up from germline, CDR1 is SGHTS and CDR2 is YDEGEE. This CDR3 spans 15 amino acids. V was clipped by 4 bases and J by 0 bases, with 10 bases between them. The CDR3 is CASSPPGANTGELFF. CDR3 sequence (DNA): TGTGCCAGCAGCCCGCCGGGAGCGAACACCGGGGAGCTGTTTTTT.

The chain couples TRBV6-6 to TRBJ1-6; D is unresolved. This CDR3 is 16 amino acids long. Trimming pared 3 bases from V and 0 bases from J, leaving 9 bases between. Germline V gene lookup returns CDR1 MNHNY and CDR2 SVGAGI (reference sequence). For the CDR3, the DNA is TGTGCCAGCAGTTATGGCGGTAGCTCCTATAATTCACCCCTCCACTTT. Translation gives CASSYGGSSYNSPLHF.

The chain carries TRBV11-2 and TRBJ1-2, with D hard to call. Trimming removed 1 base from V and 7 bases from J, with 22 bases in between. From germline, CDR1 is SGHAT and CDR2 FQNNGV. This CDR3 has 17 amino acids. CDR3 sequence (DNA): TGTGCCAGCAGCTTAGTGCGGACGCCGGGTCTTTTGTCTGGCTACACCTTC. Its translation is CASSLVRTPGLLSGYTF.

V is TRBV19 and J is TRBJ1-3; D not certain. CDR3 length equals 18 residues. Trimming stripped 7 bases from V and 0 bases from J, with 22 bases between. CDR1 and CDR2 from the germline V gene are LNHDA and SQIVND (reference sequence). Written as DNA, the CDR3 is TGTGCCAGTAATCTAGGATATGGCCTTCTTAGCTCTGGAAACACCATATATTTT. Translated, it gives CASNLGYGLLSSGNTIYF.

The chain's CDR3 is CASSRQGPPDTQYF. In nucleotides, the CDR3 is TGTGCCAGCTCACGGCAGGGTCCCCCAGATACGCAGTATTTT. V and J are TRBV18 and TRBJ2-3; possibly TRBD1 for D (5 bases). Germline V gives CDR1 KGHSH, CDR2 LQKENI. Trimming took 4 bases from V and 4 from J, leaving 12 bases between them. This CDR3 has 14 amino acids.

This CDR3 is CASSLTRDPYGYTF. The CDR3 DNA reads TGCGCCAGCAGCTTGACCAGGGACCCCTATGGCTACACCTTC. The J gene is TRBJ1-2, the V gene TRBV5-1, with D possibly being TRBD1 (5 bases). The V gene lost 1 base and the J gene lost 4 bases, with 11 bases spanning the gap. Per the germline V gene, CDR1 is SGHRS and CDR2 is YFSETQ. This CDR3 has 14 residues.

This chain joins TRBV29-1 and TRBJ1-5; D is undetermined. The CDR3 spans 14 residues. V lost 7 bases, J lost 0 bases, and 13 bases lay in between. Germline loops: CDR1 SQVTM, CDR2 ANQGSEA. CDR3 loop: CSASGVYSNQPQHF. The CDR3 region has the DNA TGCAGCGCGAGTGGGGTCTATAGCAATCAGCCCCAGCATTTT.

The chain employs TRBV11-2 and TRBJ2-2; D gene ambiguous. Germline V lookup: CDR1 SGHAT, CDR2 FQNNGV. The V gene lost 1 base and the J gene lost 8 bases, with 11 bases spanning the gap. The CDR3 covers 14 residues. CDR3 loop: CASSLAALGGELFF. In DNA form, the CDR3 reads TGTGCCAGCAGCTTAGCGGCCCTAGGAGGGGAGCTGTTTTTT.

The chain has TRBV4-1 and TRBJ1-1, with a weak D call TRBD1 (5 bases). The germline gives CDR1 MGHRA, CDR2 YSYEKL. Trimming took 3 bases from V and 1 from J, leaving 15 bases between them. The CDR3 totals 16 residues. CDR3 DNA: TGCGCCAGCAGCCAGGGCTCGTCGAGGGGGAACACTGAAGCTTTCTTT. Translated: CASSQGSSRGNTEAFF.

This chain uses TRBV11-2 with TRBJ1-1; a possible D gene is TRBD1 (5 bases). V was clipped by 1 base and J by 1 base, with 10 bases between them. This CDR3 has 15 residues. CDR1 SGHAT and CDR2 FQNNGV come from the germline V gene. CDR3 amino acids: CASSLAPRGNTEAFF. CDR3 DNA sequence: TGTGCCAGCAGCTTAGCCCCGAGGGGGAACACTGAAGCTTTCTTT.

CDR3 sequence reads: CASSLADPGELFF. CDR3 DNA sequence: TGTGCCAGCAGCTTAGCGGACCCCGGGGAGCTGTTTTTT. This sequence joins TRBV7-2 and TRBJ2-2; D gene unclear. This CDR3 has 13 amino acids. Trimming took off 0 bases at V and 6 bases at J, with 5 bases between the two ends. Germline V gene data show CDR1 as SGHTA and CDR2 as FQGNSA. Combining the CDR3 with reference TRBV7-2 and TRBJ2-2 gives the whole variable domain GAGVSQSPSNKVTEKGKDVELRCDPISGHTALYWYRQSLGQGLEFLIYFQGNSAPDKSGLPSDRFSAERTGGSVSTLTIQRTQQEDSAVYLCASSLADPGELFFGEGSRLTVL.

This chain links TRBV6-5 with TRBJ2-5; a possible D gene is TRBD1 (5 bases). The CDR3 has 14 amino acids. Between the trimmed V and J ends, which lost 6 bases and 4 bases, there was a span of 15 bases. Germline V gene data show CDR1 as MNHEY and CDR2 as SVGAGI. The CDR3: CASRITGLGETQYF. The CDR3 bases are TGTGCCAGCAGGATAACAGGCTTAGGAGAGACCCAGTACTTC.

The genes are TRBV27 and TRBJ2-7, with 9 positions matching TRBD1. The trim removed 2 bases at V and 0 bases at J, leaving 2 bases unmatched. The CDR3 contains 15 residues. Looked up from germline, CDR1 is MNHEY and CDR2 is SMNVEV (reference sequence). CDR3 bases: TGTGCCAGCAGTTTAGGGACAGGGAGCTCCTACGAGCAGTACTTC. It codes for CASSLGTGSSYEQYF.

The V and J genes are TRBV14 and TRBJ2-3, with D maybe TRBD1 (6 bases). In germline, CDR1 is SGHDN, CDR2 FVKESK. The V gene lost 2 bases and the J gene lost 2 bases, with 11 bases spanning the gap. The CDR3 length is 15 residues. The CDR3: CASSQQGIPTDTQYF. The DNA for the CDR3 is TGTGCCAGCAGCCAACAGGGGATCCCCACAGATACGCAGTATTTT.

The chain joins TRBV4-1 to TRBJ2-3, with 7 bases that match TRBD2. The V gene end was trimmed by 1 base and the J gene end by 0 bases; junction bases not matched to a gene: 4. CDR3 length: 16 residues. Germline CDR1 and CDR2: MGHRA and YSYEKL. Written as DNA, the CDR3 is TGCGCCAGCAGCCAAGTTGGCGGGGGTAGCACAGATACGCAGTATTTT. Translating it yields CASSQVGGGSTDTQYF.

This clone has just a few counts. The gene calls are TRBV7-8 and TRBJ1-1, with TRBD1 as a possible D gene (5 bases). The germline V gene has CDR1 SGHVS and CDR2 FQNEAQ. The V gene lost 5 bases and the J gene lost 4 bases, with 14 bases spanning the gap. The CDR3 has 14 residues. CDR3 sequence (DNA): TGTGCCAGCAGCATGCCCCAGGGACCCACTGAAGCTTTCTTT. This translates into CASSMPQGPTEAFF.

The V gene is TRBV6-5, the J gene TRBJ1-2; 10 bases line up with TRBD1. The V segment lost 6 bases and the J segment 5 bases; nucleotides outside the gene matches: 6. The CDR3 is 14 residues long. The germline CDR1 and CDR2 sequences are MNHEY and SVGAGI. The CDR3 coding sequence is TGTGCCAGCAGGCGACAGGGGGCCGGATATGGCTACACCTTC. Its translation: CASRRQGAGYGYTF.

This chain uses TRBV6-6 with TRBJ2-3, with 11 bases lining up with TRBD2. The J segment lost 5 bases and the V segment lost 0 bases, leaving 4 bases of the junction unmatched. Per germline, CDR1 MNHNY and CDR2 SVGAGI (reference sequence). CDR3 length: 16 amino acids. The CDR3 DNA reads TGTGCCAGCAGTTACTCGAGACTAGCGGGGAAAGATACGCAGTATTTT. Protein: CASSYSRLAGKDTQYF.